This T cell receptor (beta chain) stems from a study of preoperative IRX-2 immunotherapy in early breast cancer. Method: immunoSEQ multiplex PCR; TCRdb's copy keeps in-frame clones and lacks some. The sample lists over 25,000 clones, roughly four fifths seen once, with 1% to 1.5% in the top ten. This clone was observed a handful of times. Treatment given: preoperative locoregional IRX-2 cytokine immunotherapy. This TCR was sampled from a human donor with breast cancer. The specimen was lymph node tissue, collected after IRX-2 immunotherapy.

The CDR3 sequence is CASRGRPGPAEAFF. The CDR3 bases are TGTGCCAGCAGGGGTCGACCCGGACCGGCTGAAGCTTTCTTT. The chain employs TRBV11-3 and TRBJ1-1; D gene ambiguous. V gave up 6 bases and J gave up 6 bases, with 17 bases separating them. Per the germline V gene, CDR1 is SGHNT and CDR2 is YENEEA. There are 14 residues in the CDR3.